This T cell receptor beta chain was identified during a study of T cells in Graves' hyperthyroidism and ophthalmopathy. From RNA transcripts, TCR beta CDR3 regions were amplified. With the HTBI primer set, the TCR CDR3 went through a first round of RT-PCR. One entry per CDR3 protein results from TCRdb running MiXCR on the multiplex PCR reads. The sample carries under 750,000 distinct CDR3 sequences, under 20% recorded once. Germline V gives CDR1 KGHSH, CDR2 LQKENI. This CDR3 has 16 amino acids. V shed 3 bases and J 4 bases; nucleotides not matched to a gene: 4. The chain links TRBV18 to TRBJ2-5; TRBD2 aligns across 14 bases. This TCR was recovered from a woman aged 45-65 years with Graves' hyperthyroidism that later progressed to Graves' ophthalmopathy. The sequencing sample was made of blood. In DNA form, the CDR3 reads TGTGCCAGCTCACCGGCCGGGACTAGCGGGAGAGAGACCCAGTACTTC. Residues: CASSPAGTSGRETQYF.